A selection of T cell receptor beta chains follows, all from one sample in a study of T-cell reconstitution after alpha-beta-depleted transplantation in children. Each CDR3 protein is one row after TCRdb ran MiXCR on the PCR reads. The data hold about 980,000 distinct CDR3 sequences, with about 29% observed a single time. Sample: PBMCs, mostly from graft donor cells, taken 360 days after TCRalphabeta/CD19-depleted stem cell transplant. The receptors shown here come from a boy younger than two who had a stem cell transplant for SCID, so the T cells may come from the graft donor. Both conserved end residues are part of each CDR3. Each record gives: J gene, clone size, D gene, V gene, CDR3 DNA, CDR3 protein. D genes are given only for firm matches. Where a row states a size, it is once, few, many or the class of an expanded clone; other rows omit it.

TRBJ2-1 few TRBD1 TRBV5-1 TGCGCCAGCAGCTCGAACCTCCGGGACAGCTTTATCAATGAGCAGTTCTTC CASSSNLRDSFINEQFF
TRBJ2-3 few TRBD1 TRBV29-1 TGCAGCGTCTTCGGACAGGGCGGGGCAGATACGCAGTATTTT CSVFGQGGADTQYF
TRBJ2-7 NA NA TRBV7-2 TGTGCCAGCAGCTTAGACTGGGGGCTCTACGAGCAGTACTTC CASSLDWGLYEQYF
TRBJ2-5 NA NA TRBV18 TGTGCCAGCTCACCAAGTTCCATGGAGACCCAGTACTTC CASSPSSMETQYF
TRBJ2-7 NA NA TRBV9 TGTGCCAGCAGCGTAGTGGGGGGATCCTACGAGCAGTACTTC CASSVVGGSYEQYF
TRBJ2-5 NA NA TRBV11-2 TGTGCCAGCAGCTTAGTTAGCCCGGTTGAGACCCAGTACTTC CASSLVSPVETQYF
TRBJ2-7 NA NA TRBV12-3/TRBV12-4 TGTGCCAGCAGTTTAAATCTTCCACCCTACGAGCAGTACTTC CASSLNLPPYEQYF
TRBJ2-3 NA NA TRBV27 TGTGCCAGCAGTCCCGGGGGAAGGGGTGTAGCAGATACGCAGTATTTT CASSPGGRGVADTQYF
TRBJ1-5 many TRBD1 TRBV7-9 TGTGCCAGCAGCTCGACAGGGGGCAATCAGCCCCAGCATTTT CASSSTGGNQPQHF
TRBJ2-5 NA TRBD2 TRBV4-1 TGCGCCAGCAGCGTCTTAGGGACTAGCGACAGAGAGACCCAGTACTTC CASSVLGTSDRETQYF
TRBJ1-5 NA NA TRBV6-1 TGTGCCAGCAGTGATCTAACAGGGTTGATGGGCAATCAGCCCCAGCATTTT CASSDLTGLMGNQPQHF
TRBJ2-2 NA TRBD2 TRBV11-2 TGTGCCAGCAGCTCGGGAGGGCCTAGCGGCGCGAACACCGGGGAGCTGTTTTTT CASSSGGPSGANTGELFF
TRBJ2-7 NA NA TRBV20-1 TGCAGTGCACCCCGACCGGGGACCTACGAGCAGTACTTC CSAPRPGTYEQYF
TRBJ1-5 NA NA TRBV6-1 TGTGCCAGCGCCCGGGCGATTAGCAATCAGCCCCAGCATTTT CASARAISNQPQHF
TRBJ2-1 once NA TRBV5-1 TGCGCCAGCAGCTTGGCCCGTTTCCTTGGCAATGAGCAGTTCTTC CASSLARFLGNEQFF
TRBJ1-5 NA TRBD1 TRBV20-1 TGCAGTGCTAGCCAGCCCACAGGGGGGCATCAGCCCCAGCATTTT CSASQPTGGHQPQHF
TRBJ1-5 NA NA TRBV10-3 TGTGCCATCCCTCCCGGGGGGCAGCCCCAGCATTTT CAIPPGGQPQHF
TRBJ1-5 NA NA TRBV24-1 TGTGCCACCGGGGGGGTAGGCAGCAATCAGCCCCAGCATTTT CATGGVGSNQPQHF
TRBJ2-3 NA NA TRBV12-3/TRBV12-4 TGTGCCAGCAGCCCCCGGGTATCGTCTAGCACAGATACGCAGTATTTT CASSPRVSSSTDTQYF
TRBJ2-7 few TRBD1 TRBV28 TGTGCCAGCAGCTTTTGGGGGACAGGGGAGTACGAGCAGTACTTC CASSFWGTGEYEQYF
TRBJ1-1 NA TRBD1 TRBV19 TGTGCCAGTAGTCTCCTCAGGACAGGGGAAGCTTTCTTT CASSLLRTGEAFF
TRBJ1-4 many NA TRBV25-1 TGTGCCAGCAGTGAATTTAGGGTTCTGTTTTTT CASSEFRVLFF
TRBJ2-5 NA TRBD1 TRBV6-5 TGTGCCAGCAGTTACGGCGGGGACAGGAGCGAGACCCAGTACTTC CASSYGGDRSETQYF
TRBJ2-5 NA TRBD1 TRBV12-3/TRBV12-4 TGTGCCAGCAGACGGGACAGGGGACAGACCCAGTACTTC CASRRDRGQTQYF
TRBJ2-7 few TRBD2 TRBV4-2 TGTGCCAGCAGCCAAGCCCCCTCGGGGGGTTACGAGCAGTACTTC CASSQAPSGGYEQYF
TRBJ1-1 NA TRBD1 TRBV7-2 TGTGCCAGCAGCTTCGGACAGGGGCTTCTCATGAACACTGAAGCTTTCTTT CASSFGQGLLMNTEAFF
TRBJ2-1 few TRBD2 TRBV10-1 TGCGCCAGCAGCGCCGAGCGGGGGGTATACAATGAGCAGTTCTTC CASSAERGVYNEQFF
TRBJ1-1 NA NA TRBV14 TGTGCCAGCAGCCGGGGCTCGGGGGTAAGGACTGAAGCTTTCTTT CASSRGSGVRTEAFF
TRBJ1-5 NA NA TRBV9 TGTGCTTCAGGAGGTCGCAATCAGCCCCAGCATTTT CASGGRNQPQHF
TRBJ1-4 NA NA TRBV7-9 TGTGCCAGCAGCGCGCCCCGGGGGGCAGTGGAAAAACTGTTTTTT CASSAPRGAVEKLFF
TRBJ2-7 NA NA TRBV6-2/TRBV6-3 TGTGCCAGCAGTTACTCCCGGGACACCTACGAGCAGTACTTC CASSYSRDTYEQYF
TRBJ2-5 many NA TRBV12-3/TRBV12-4 TGTGCCAGCACCAAGGGACAACAAGAGACCCAGTACTTC CASTKGQQETQYF
TRBJ2-1 few NA TRBV3-1 TGTGCCAGCAGCCAAGAGGGATGGCCCCTTAGTCTGTTCTTC CASSQEGWPLSLFF
TRBJ2-1 NA NA TRBV7-8 TGTGCCAGCAGCTACAGGGGCCCGAGGCGGGGGACGTACAATGAGCAGTTCTTC CASSYRGPRRGTYNEQFF
TRBJ2-7 few TRBD2 TRBV20-1 TGCAGTGCTAGAGATCTCCGGGGGGGAGGATACGAGCAGTACTTC CSARDLRGGGYEQYF
TRBJ1-1 NA NA TRBV4-3 TGCGCCAGCAGCCCAGGCAACATGAACACTGAAGCTTTCTTT CASSPGNMNTEAFF
TRBJ2-1 NA NA TRBV25-1 TGTGCCAGCAGTGACCCAGGCCGGGGGGCCATAGGCAATGAGCAGTTCTTC CASSDPGRGAIGNEQFF
TRBJ2-1 NA NA TRBV12-3/TRBV12-4 TGTGCCAGCAGTCCTGGCCGGCTAGCGAAGTTCAATGAGCAGTTCTTC CASSPGRLAKFNEQFF
TRBJ2-6 NA TRBD2 TRBV4-3 TGCGCCAGCAGCTTAAGCCAGGGAGGGTCCGGGGCCAACGTCCTGACTTTC CASSLSQGGSGANVLTF
TRBJ2-7 few TRBD2 TRBV10-3 TGTGCCATCAGTGGTCTTACCTTAGCGGGGGGCCCGTTCGAGCAGTACTTC CAISGLTLAGGPFEQYF
TRBJ2-2 few NA TRBV18 TGTGCCAGCTCACCACGGCAGGGTAGTAACACCGGGGAGCTGTTTTTT CASSPRQGSNTGELFF
TRBJ1-4 few NA TRBV2 TGTGCCAGCAGTGAATCGGGGACTGGGAATGAAAAACTGTTTTTT CASSESGTGNEKLFF
TRBJ2-1 NA NA TRBV20-1 TGCAGTGCCCCCCGGGAGAGCTCCTACAATGAGCAGTTCTTC CSAPRESSYNEQFF
TRBJ2-7 few TRBD1 TRBV29-1 TGCAGCGTGAGGGACAGTAGCTCCTACGAGCAGTACTTC CSVRDSSSYEQYF
TRBJ2-7 NA NA TRBV5-5 TGTGCCAGCAGCCCCAAAAGGGGGATGGCCTACGAGCAGTACTTC CASSPKRGMAYEQYF
TRBJ2-1 few NA TRBV5-5 TGTGCCAGCAGCTTGGAGCGTAACGAGTTCTTC CASSLERNEFF
TRBJ2-1 many NA TRBV12-3/TRBV12-4 TGTGCCAGCAGTTTAGTGGGTGTCGGTGAGCAGTTCTTC CASSLVGVGEQFF
TRBJ1-1 NA NA TRBV6-1 TGTGCCAGCAGTCCAGAGACATATCTGAACACTGAAGCTTTCTTT CASSPETYLNTEAFF
TRBJ1-5 NA NA TRBV7-2 TGTGCCAGCAGCACTAAAGGCGGGGGCAATCAGCCCCAGCATTTT CASSTKGGGNQPQHF
TRBJ2-1 NA TRBD1 TRBV27 TGTGCCAGCAGCCCCGGGACAGGGAGGGTCAATGAGCAGTTCTTC CASSPGTGRVNEQFF
TRBJ2-1 few NA TRBV20-1 TGCAGTGCTATCTATGAGCAGTTCTTC CSAIYEQFF
TRBJ1-6 NA NA TRBV19 TGTGCCAGCAAACTGGGAGCAGGGGCTAATTCACCCCTCCACTTT CASKLGAGANSPLHF
TRBJ1-2 NA NA TRBV6-5 TGTGCCAGCAGTTCCCCAGGGCAGGGCAGCGGCTACACCTTC CASSSPGQGSGYTF
TRBJ1-5 few NA TRBV6-1 TGTGCCACCGCGGAACAGGGATTCGGGTGGGAGCCCCAGCATTTT CATAEQGFGWEPQHF
TRBJ2-3 few TRBD2 TRBV6-1 TGTGCCAGCAACCCAGGACTAGCGGTCACAGATACGCAGTATTTT CASNPGLAVTDTQYF
TRBJ2-1 few TRBD2 TRBV28 TGTGCCAGCAGCCCCTTTAGCGGGGGGAATTACAATGAGCAGTTCTTC CASSPFSGGNYNEQFF
TRBJ2-2 NA NA TRBV3-1 TGTGCCAGCCGCTCGCCGGTAGGCGGGGAGCTGTTTTTT CASRSPVGGELFF
TRBJ2-3 once TRBD1 TRBV20-1 TGCAGTGCTGGAAAGACAGGGGCCGGCACAGATACGCAGTATTTT CSAGKTGAGTDTQYF
TRBJ2-7 few NA TRBV5-6 TGTGCCAGCAGCTTGACAGGGCCAGTTTACGAGCAGTACTTC CASSLTGPVYEQYF